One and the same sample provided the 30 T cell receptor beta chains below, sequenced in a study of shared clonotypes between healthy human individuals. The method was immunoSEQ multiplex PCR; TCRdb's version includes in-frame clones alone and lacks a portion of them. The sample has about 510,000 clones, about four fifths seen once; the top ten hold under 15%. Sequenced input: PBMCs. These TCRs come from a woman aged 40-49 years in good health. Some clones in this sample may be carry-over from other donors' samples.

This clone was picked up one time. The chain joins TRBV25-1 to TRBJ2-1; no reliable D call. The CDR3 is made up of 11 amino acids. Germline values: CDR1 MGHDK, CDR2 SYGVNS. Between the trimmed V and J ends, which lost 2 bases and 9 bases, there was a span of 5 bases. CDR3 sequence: CASSEGGEQFF. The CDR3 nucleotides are TGTGCCAGCAGTGAAGGTGGTGAGCAGTTCTTC.

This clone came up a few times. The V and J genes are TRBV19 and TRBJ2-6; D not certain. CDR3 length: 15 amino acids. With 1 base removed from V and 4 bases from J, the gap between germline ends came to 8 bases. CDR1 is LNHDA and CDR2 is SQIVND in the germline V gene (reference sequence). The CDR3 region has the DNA TGTGCCAGTAGTATAGGAGCTCAGGGGGCCAACGTCCTGACTTTC. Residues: CASSIGAQGANVLTF.

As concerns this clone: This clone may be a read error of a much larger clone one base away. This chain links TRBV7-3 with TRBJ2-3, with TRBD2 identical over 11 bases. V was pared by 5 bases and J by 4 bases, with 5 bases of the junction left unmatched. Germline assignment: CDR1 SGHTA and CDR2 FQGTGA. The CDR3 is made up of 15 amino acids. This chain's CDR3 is CASSTTSGRADTQYF. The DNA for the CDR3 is TGTGCCAGCAGCACCACTAGCGGGAGAGCAGATACGCAGTATTTT.

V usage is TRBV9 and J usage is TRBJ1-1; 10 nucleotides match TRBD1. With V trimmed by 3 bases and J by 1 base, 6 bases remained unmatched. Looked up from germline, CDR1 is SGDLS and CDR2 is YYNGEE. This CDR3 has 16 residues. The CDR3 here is CASSAGTGEENTEAFF. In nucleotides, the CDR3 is TGTGCCAGCAGCGCCGGGACAGGGGAGGAGAACACTGAAGCTTTCTTT.

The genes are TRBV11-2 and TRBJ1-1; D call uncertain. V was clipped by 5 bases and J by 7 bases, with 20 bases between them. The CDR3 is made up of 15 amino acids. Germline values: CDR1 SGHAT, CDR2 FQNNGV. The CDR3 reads CASSARTASPGEAFF. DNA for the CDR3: TGTGCCAGCAGCGCAAGGACTGCGTCGCCGGGTGAAGCTTTCTTT.

The CDR3 sequence is CASSQDPLAGGRNEQYF. The CDR3 nucleotides are TGCGCCAGCAGCCAAGACCCCCTAGCGGGAGGTCGCAACGAGCAGTACTTC. The chain links TRBV4-1 to TRBJ2-7; 11 bases match TRBD2. This CDR3 spans 17 amino acids. The V gene end was trimmed by 0 bases and the J gene end by 5 bases; junction bases not matched to a gene: 9. Looked up from germline, CDR1 is MGHRA and CDR2 is YSYEKL.

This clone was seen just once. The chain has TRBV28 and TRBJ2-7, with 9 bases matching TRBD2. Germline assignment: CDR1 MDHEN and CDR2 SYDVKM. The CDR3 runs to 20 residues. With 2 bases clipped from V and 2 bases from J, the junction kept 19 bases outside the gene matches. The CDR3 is CASSLAPFQIRREGTYEQYF. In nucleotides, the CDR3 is TGTGCCAGCAGTTTAGCCCCCTTCCAGATCCGGCGGGAGGGAACCTACGAGCAGTACTTC.

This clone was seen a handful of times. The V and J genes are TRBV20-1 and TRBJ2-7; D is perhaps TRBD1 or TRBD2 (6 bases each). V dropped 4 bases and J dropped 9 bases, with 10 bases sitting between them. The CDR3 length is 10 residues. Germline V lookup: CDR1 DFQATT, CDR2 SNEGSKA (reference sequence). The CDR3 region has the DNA TGCAGTGCTAAGGGGGGAGCGCAGTACTTC. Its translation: CSAKGGAQYF.

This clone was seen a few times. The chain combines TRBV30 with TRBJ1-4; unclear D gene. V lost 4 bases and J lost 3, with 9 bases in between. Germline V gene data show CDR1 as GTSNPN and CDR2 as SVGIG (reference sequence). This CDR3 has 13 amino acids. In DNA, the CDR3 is TGTGCCTGGACAGTTGGGGCTAATGAAAAACTGTTTTTT. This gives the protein CAWTVGANEKLFF.

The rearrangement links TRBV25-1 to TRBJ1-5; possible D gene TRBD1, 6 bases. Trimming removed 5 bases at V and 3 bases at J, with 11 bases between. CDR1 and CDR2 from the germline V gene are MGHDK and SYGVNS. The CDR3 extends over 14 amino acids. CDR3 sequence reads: CASSPPGVNQPQHF. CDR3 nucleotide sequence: TGTGCCAGCAGTCCGCCAGGGGTCAATCAGCCCCAGCATTTT.

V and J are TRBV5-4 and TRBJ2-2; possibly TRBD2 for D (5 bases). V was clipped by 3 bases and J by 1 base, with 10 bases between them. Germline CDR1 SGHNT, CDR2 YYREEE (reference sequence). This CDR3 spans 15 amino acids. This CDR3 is CASSSGLRNTGELFF. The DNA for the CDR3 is TGTGCCAGCAGCTCGGGATTGCGGAACACCGGGGAGCTGTTTTTT. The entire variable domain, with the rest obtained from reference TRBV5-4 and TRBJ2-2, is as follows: ETGVTQSPTHLIKTRGQQVTLRCSSQSGHNTVSWYQQALGQGPQFIFQYYREEENGRGNFPPRFSGLQFPNYSSELNVNALELDDSALYLCASSSGLRNTGELFFGEGSRLTVL.

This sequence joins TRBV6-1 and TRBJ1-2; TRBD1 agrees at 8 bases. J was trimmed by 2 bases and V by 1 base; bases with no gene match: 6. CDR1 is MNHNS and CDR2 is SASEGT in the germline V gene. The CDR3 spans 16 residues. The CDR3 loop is CASSEGWGQANYGYTF. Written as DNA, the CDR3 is TGTGCCAGCAGTGAAGGTTGGGGACAGGCCAACTATGGCTACACCTTC.

For the CDR3, the DNA is TGTGCCTGGAGTCTAGGACAGTTTCCAGCACCCGGGGAGCTGTTTTTT. This codes for CAWSLGQFPAPGELFF. The chain joins TRBV30 to TRBJ2-2, with D possibly being TRBD1 (6 bases). Germline-derived CDR1 and CDR2 are GTSNPN and SVGIG (reference sequence). There are 16 residues in the CDR3. V lost 2 bases, J lost 6 bases, and 19 bases lay in between. The whole variable domain, filled in from reference TRBV30 and TRBJ2-2, reads SQTIHQWPATLVQPVGSPLSLECTVEGTSNPNLYWYRQAAGRGLQLLFYSVGIGQISSEVPQNLSASRPQDRQFILSSKKLLLSDSGFYLCAWSLGQFPAPGELFFGEGSRLTVL.

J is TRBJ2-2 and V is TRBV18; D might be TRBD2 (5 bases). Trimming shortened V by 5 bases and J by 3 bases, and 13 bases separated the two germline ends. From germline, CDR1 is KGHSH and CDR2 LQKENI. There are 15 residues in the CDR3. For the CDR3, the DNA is TGTGCCAGCTCAGGAGGTACAAGGGACACCGGGGAGCTGTTTTTT. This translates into CASSGGTRDTGELFF.

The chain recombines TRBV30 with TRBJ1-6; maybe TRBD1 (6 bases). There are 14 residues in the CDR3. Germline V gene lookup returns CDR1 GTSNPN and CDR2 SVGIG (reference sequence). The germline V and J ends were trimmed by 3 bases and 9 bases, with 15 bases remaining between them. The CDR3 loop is CAWSRQVEGSPLHF. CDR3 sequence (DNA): TGTGCCTGGAGCAGACAGGTGGAGGGTTCACCCCTCCACTTT.

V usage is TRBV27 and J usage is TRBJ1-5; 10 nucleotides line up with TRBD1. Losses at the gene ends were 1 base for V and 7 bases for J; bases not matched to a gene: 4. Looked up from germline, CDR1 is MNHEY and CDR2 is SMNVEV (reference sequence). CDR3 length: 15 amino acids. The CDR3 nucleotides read TGTGCCAGCAGTTTATTGGGACAGGGGCGACAGCCCCAGCATTTT. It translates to CASSLLGQGRQPQHF.

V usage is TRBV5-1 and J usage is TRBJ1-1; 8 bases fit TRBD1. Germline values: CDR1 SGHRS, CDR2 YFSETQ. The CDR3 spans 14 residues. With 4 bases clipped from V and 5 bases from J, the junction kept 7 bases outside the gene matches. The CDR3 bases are TGCGCCAGCAGCGCACAGGGGGGAGGGACTGAAGCTTTCTTT. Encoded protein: CASSAQGGGTEAFF. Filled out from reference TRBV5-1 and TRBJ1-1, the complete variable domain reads KAGVTQTPRYLIKTRGQQVTLSCSPISGHRSVSWYQQTPGQGLQFLFEYFSETQRNKGNFPGRFSGRQFSNSRSEMNVSTLELGDSALYLCASSAQGGGTEAFFGQGTRLTVV.

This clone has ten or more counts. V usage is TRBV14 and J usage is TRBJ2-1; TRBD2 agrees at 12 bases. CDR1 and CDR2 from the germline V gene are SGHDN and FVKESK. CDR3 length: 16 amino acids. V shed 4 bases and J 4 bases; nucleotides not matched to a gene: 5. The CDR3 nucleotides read TGTGCCAGCAGCCCTAGCGGGAGGGGCTTTTACAATGAGCAGTTCTTC. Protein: CASSPSGRGFYNEQFF.

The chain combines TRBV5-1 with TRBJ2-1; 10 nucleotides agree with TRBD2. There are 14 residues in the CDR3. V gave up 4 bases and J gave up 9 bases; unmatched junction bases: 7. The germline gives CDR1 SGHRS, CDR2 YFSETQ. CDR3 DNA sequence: TGCGCCAGCAGCGACGCTAGCGGGAGTAGTGAGCAGTTCTTC. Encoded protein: CASSDASGSSEQFF.

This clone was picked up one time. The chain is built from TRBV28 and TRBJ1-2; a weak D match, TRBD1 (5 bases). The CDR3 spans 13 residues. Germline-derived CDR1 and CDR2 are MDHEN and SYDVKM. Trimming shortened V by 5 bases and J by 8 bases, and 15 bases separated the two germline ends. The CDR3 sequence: CASSAGLARGYTF. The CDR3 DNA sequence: TGTGCCAGCAGTGCGGGACTAGCGAGGGGCTACACCTTC.

CDR3 amino acids: CASSLRTGTDTQYF. Here the CDR3 DNA reads TGTGCCAGCAGCCTCAGGACAGGCACAGATACGCAGTATTTT. The chain is built from TRBV7-9 and TRBJ2-3; tentatively, D is TRBD1 (6 bases). The length of the CDR3 is 14 residues. V lost 5 bases and J lost 1, with 10 bases in between. The germline CDR1 and CDR2 sequences are SEHNR and FQNEAQ (reference sequence).

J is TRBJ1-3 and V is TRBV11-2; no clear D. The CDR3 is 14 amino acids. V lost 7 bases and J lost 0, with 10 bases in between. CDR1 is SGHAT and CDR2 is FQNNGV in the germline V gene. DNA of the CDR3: TGTGCCAGCACCCCGTTGGCCTCTGGAAACACCATATATTTT. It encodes CASTPLASGNTIYF.

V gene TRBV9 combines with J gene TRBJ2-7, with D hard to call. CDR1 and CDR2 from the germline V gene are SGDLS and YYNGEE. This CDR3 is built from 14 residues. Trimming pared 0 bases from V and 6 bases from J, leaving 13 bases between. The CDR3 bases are TGTGCCAGCAGCGTAGGGGTAGGTCGAGGCGAGCAGTACTTC. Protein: CASSVGVGRGEQYF.

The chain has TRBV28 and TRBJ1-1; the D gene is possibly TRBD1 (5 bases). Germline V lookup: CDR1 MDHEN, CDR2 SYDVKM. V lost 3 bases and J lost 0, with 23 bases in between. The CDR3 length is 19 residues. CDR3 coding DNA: TGTGCCAGCAGTTTTATAACGTCCCTCGACAGCTTCCTGAACACTGAAGCTTTCTTT. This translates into CASSFITSLDSFLNTEAFF.

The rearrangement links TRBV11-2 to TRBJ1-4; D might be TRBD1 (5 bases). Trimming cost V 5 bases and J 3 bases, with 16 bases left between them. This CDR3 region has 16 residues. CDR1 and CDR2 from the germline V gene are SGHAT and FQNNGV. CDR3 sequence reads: CASSPRVGGANEKLFF. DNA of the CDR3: TGTGCCAGCAGCCCACGGGTCGGGGGAGCTAATGAAAAACTGTTTTTT.

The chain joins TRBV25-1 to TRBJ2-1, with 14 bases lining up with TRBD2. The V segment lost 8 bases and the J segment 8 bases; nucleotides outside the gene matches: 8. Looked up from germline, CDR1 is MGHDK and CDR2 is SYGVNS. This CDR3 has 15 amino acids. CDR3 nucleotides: TGTGCCAGCCAAGCCGGGACTAGCGGGAGTCATGAGCAGTTCTTC. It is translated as CASQAGTSGSHEQFF.

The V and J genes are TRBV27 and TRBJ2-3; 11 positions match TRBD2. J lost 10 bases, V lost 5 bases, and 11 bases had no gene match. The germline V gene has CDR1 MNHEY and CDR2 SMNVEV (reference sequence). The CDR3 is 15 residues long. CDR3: CASSTTSGNSEAQYF. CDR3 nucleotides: TGTGCCAGCAGTACGACTAGCGGGAATTCAGAGGCGCAGTATTTT.

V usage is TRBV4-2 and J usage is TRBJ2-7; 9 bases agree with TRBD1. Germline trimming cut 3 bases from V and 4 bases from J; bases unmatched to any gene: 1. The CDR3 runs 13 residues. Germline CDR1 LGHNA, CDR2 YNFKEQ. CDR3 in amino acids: CASSHGTGYEQYF. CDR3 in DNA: TGTGCCAGCAGCCACGGGACAGGGTACGAGCAGTACTTC.

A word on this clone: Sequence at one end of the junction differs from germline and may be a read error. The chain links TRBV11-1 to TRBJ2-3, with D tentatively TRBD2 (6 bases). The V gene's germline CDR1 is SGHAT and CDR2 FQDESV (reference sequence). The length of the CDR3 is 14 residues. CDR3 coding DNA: TGCGCGCATGGAGGGCTAGCAATAACAGATACGCAGTATTTT. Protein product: CAHGGLAITDTQYF.

The CDR3 here is CASSLEGSGNTIYF. CDR3 nucleotide sequence: TGTGCCAGCAGCTTGGAAGGGTCTGGAAACACCATATATTTT. This chain connects TRBV5-8 to TRBJ1-3; D gene unclear. V gave up 0 bases and J gave up 1 base, with 5 bases separating them. The CDR3 is 14 residues long. Germline V gives CDR1 SGHTS, CDR2 YDEGEE. The full variable domain, completed using reference TRBV5-8 and TRBJ1-3, is EAGVTQSPTHLIKTRGQQATLRCSPISGHTSVYWYQQALGLGLQFLLWYDEGEERNRGNFPPRFSGRQFPNYSSELNVNALELEDSALYLCASSLEGSGNTIYFGEGSWLTVV.